Listed below are T cell receptor beta chains from one sample, sequenced in a study of beta chain features in type 1 diabetes. Assay: immunoSEQ multiplex PCR; the TCRdb copy retains only in-frame clones and omits some. The top ten hold 0.55% to 0.85% of the sample, which has about 130,000 clones, around a tenth seen once. Sequenced input: central memory CD4+ T cells from blood. The receptor source for this set is a man between 18 and 29 years old in good health. CDR3s include the opening cysteine and the closing phenylalanine or tryptophan. Expanded clones get a size class; other rows say once, few or many, or leave the size out.

TRBV14,TRBJ2-1,few,CASSRQGVNNEQFF
TRBV5-6,TRBJ2-7,few,CASSLHRHEQYF
TRBV5-1,TRBJ2-3,few,CASSRSVSGGAADTQYF
TRBV7-3,TRBJ2-3,-,CASSLRGGSTDTQYF
TRBV7-2,TRBJ1-5,-,CASSLGGGRKNQPQHF
TRBV7-9,TRBJ2-7,-,CASSPSGGEQYF
TRBV30,TRBJ2-7,few,CAWRPGGTGEQYF
TRBV19,TRBJ1-1,-,CASSQGQTVNEAFF
TRBV14,TRBJ2-5,-,CASSIAPQETQYF
TRBV7-2,TRBJ2-2,-,CASSIRLAGNTGELFF
TRBV6-1,TRBJ1-2,-,CASSRQGLDGYTF
TRBV10-3,TRBJ1-2,few,CAISGDQGAGYGYTF
TRBV7-2,TRBJ2-7,-,CASSLGTQKGEQYF
TRBV29-1,TRBJ1-6,few,CSVRGQGDNSPLHF
TRBV9,TRBJ2-3,few,CASSNGQGYTDTQYF
TRBV7-2,TRBJ1-1,few,CASSRSRENTEAFF
TRBV4-2,TRBJ2-1,few,CASSQTTSGGVYEQFF
TRBV27,TRBJ2-7,few,CASSILGTVTYEQYF
TRBV11-1,TRBJ2-3,few,CASSLGLGGSTDTQYF